Below are 25 T cell receptor beta chains sequenced from a single sample in a study of shared clonotypes between healthy human individuals. Repertoires were generated with immunoSEQ multiplex PCR, while TCRdb's copy carries only in-frame clones and drops some. The sample records about 2.4 million clones, roughly 93% being singletons. Sequencing was done on a sample of naive CD4+ T cells from PBMCs. Subset given: CD45RA+ positively selected. These receptors all come from a man between 18 and 35 years old in good health. Some clones in this sample may be carry-over from other donors' samples.

This chain uses TRBV2 with TRBJ1-1; tentative D call: TRBD1 (5 bases). The germline gives CDR1 SNHLY, CDR2 FYNNEI. This CDR3 has 13 amino acids. With 4 bases removed from V and 5 bases from J, the gap between germline ends came to 11 bases. As DNA, the CDR3 is TGTGCCAGCAGTGTTTTGGGGGGGACTGAAGCTTTCTTT. Translating gives CASSVLGGTEAFF.

The CDR3 loop reads CASSDRRANTEAFF. CDR3 DNA: TGTGCCAGCAGTGATCGACGGGCGAACACTGAAGCTTTCTTT. The chain has TRBV25-1 and TRBJ1-1; no firm D call. From germline, CDR1 is MGHDK and CDR2 SYGVNS. This CDR3 is built from 14 residues. V lost 3 bases and J 1 base, leaving 9 bases between the germline ends. The full variable domain, rest sourced from reference TRBV25-1 and TRBJ1-1, is EADIYQTPRYLVIGTGKKITLECSQTMGHDKMYWYQQDPGMELHLIHYSYGVNSTEKGDLSSESTVSRIRTEHFPLTLESARPSHTSQYLCASSDRRANTEAFFGQGTRLTVV.

This clone has a single count. V is TRBV11-2 and J is TRBJ2-7; D is possibly TRBD1 (5 bases). This CDR3 has 12 amino acids. Deletions cut 6 bases from V and 3 bases from J, with 9 bases between. Germline lookup yields CDR1 SGHAT and CDR2 FQNNGV. CDR3 residues: CASSTGLYEQYF. CDR3 in DNA: TGTGCCAGCAGTACAGGTCTCTACGAGCAGTACTTC.

The chain links TRBV4-1 to TRBJ2-3, with 9 positions matching TRBD1. The J segment lost 6 bases and the V segment lost 2 bases, leaving 3 bases of the junction unmatched. The CDR3 loop spans 14 amino acids. CDR1 and CDR2 (germline): MGHRA, YSYEKL. This CDR3 is CASSQTGGVDTQYF. The CDR3 DNA follows: TGCGCCAGCAGCCAAACAGGGGGCGTCGATACGCAGTATTTT.

The V gene is TRBV28, the J gene TRBJ2-1; tentative D call: TRBD2 (6 bases). Per the germline V gene, CDR1 is MDHEN and CDR2 is SYDVKM. V was clipped by 5 bases and J by 8 bases, with 19 bases between them. The CDR3 consists of 15 residues. The CDR3: CASSVGLPKWDEQFF. The CDR3 nucleotides read TGTGCCAGCAGTGTGGGACTCCCGAAGTGGGATGAGCAGTTCTTC.

The chain uses TRBV6-5 and TRBJ2-7; D not certain. With 6 bases removed from V and 7 bases from J, the gap between germline ends came to 13 bases. CDR3 length equals 12 residues. Germline assignment: CDR1 MNHEY and CDR2 SVGAGI. CDR3 protein: CASSSDSGEQYF. The CDR3 coding sequence is TGTGCCAGCAGCTCAGACTCCGGGGAGCAGTACTTC.

This sequence joins TRBV25-1 and TRBJ2-3; D is unclear. The CDR3 totals 10 residues. Germline V lookup: CDR1 MGHDK, CDR2 SYGVNS. V dropped 7 bases and J dropped 6 bases, with 5 bases sitting between them. The CDR3 protein is CASNRDTQYF. CDR3 nucleotides: TGTGCCAGCAATAGGGATACGCAGTATTTT.

J is TRBJ2-1 and V is TRBV6-1; 10 positions agree with TRBD2. There are 15 residues in the CDR3. Looked up from germline, CDR1 is MNHNS and CDR2 is SASEGT. The V segment lost 9 bases and the J segment 3 bases; nucleotides outside the gene matches: 8. The CDR3 DNA reads as TGTGCCAGTAGAGTTTCTAGCGGGAGCTACAATGAGCAGTTCTTC. As protein: CASRVSSGSYNEQFF.

This chain joins TRBV6-4 and TRBJ2-3; tentatively, D is TRBD1 or TRBD2 (5 bases each). Trimming left V 11 bases short and J 6 bases short, with 18 bases between. The CDR3 is 13 residues long. The germline gives CDR1 MRHNA, CDR2 SNTAGT. The CDR3 DNA sequence: TGTGCCTCGGCCTCCGGGGCACATGATACGCAGTATTTT. Its protein product is CASASGAHDTQYF.

V usage is TRBV5-4 and J usage is TRBJ2-2; possibly TRBD2 for D (6 bases). The CDR3 covers 17 residues. V was clipped by 0 bases and J by 2 bases, with 14 bases between them. CDR1 is SGHNT, CDR2 YYREEE, per germline (reference sequence). The CDR3 DNA reads as TGTGCCAGCAGCTTGGTGGAGGGCCCTTTTAACACCGGGGAGCTGTTTTTT. Translating gives CASSLVEGPFNTGELFF.

The count of this clone is one. The chain links TRBV6-5 to TRBJ1-1, with 9 bases aligning to TRBD1. From germline, CDR1 is MNHEY and CDR2 SVGAGI. The CDR3 loop spans 15 amino acids. Trimming at V came to 4 bases and at J to 4 bases, leaving 7 bases not matched to a gene. The chain's CDR3 is CASSSDRGRGTEAFF. The CDR3 coding sequence is TGTGCCAGCAGTTCGGACAGGGGCCGCGGCACTGAAGCTTTCTTT.

A note on this clone: The same CDR3 arises from other DNA sequences in this sample as well. The chain has TRBV5-1 and TRBJ2-1; the match to TRBD2 covers 11 bases. The CDR3 runs to 15 residues. V lost 4 bases, J lost 4 bases, and 4 bases stayed unmatched. Germline V CDR1 and CDR2: SGHRS, YFSETQ. Here the CDR3 DNA reads TGCGCCAGCAGCCCTAGACTAGCGGGATACAATGAGCAGTTCTTC. Amino acids: CASSPRLAGYNEQFF.

The rearrangement joins TRBV28 to TRBJ2-1; TRBD1 matches 8 bases. The CDR3 consists of 17 residues. Germline loops: CDR1 MDHEN, CDR2 SYDVKM. Unmatched junction bases numbered 11, after V lost 7 bases and J lost 0 bases. CDR3 in DNA: TGTGCCAGCAAACTGGGCAGGGGGCGAAGCTCCTACAATGAGCAGTTCTTC. Translated, it gives CASKLGRGRSSYNEQFF.

The rearrangement uses TRBV2 and TRBJ1-2; the D gene is possibly TRBD1 (5 bases). The CDR3 covers 13 residues. V dropped 0 bases and J dropped 12 bases, with 14 bases sitting between them. Germline-derived CDR1 and CDR2 are SNHLY and FYNNEI. The CDR3 DNA sequence: TGTGCCAGCAGTGAAGCTATCAGGGTCGGCCACACCTTC. The encoded protein is CASSEAIRVGHTF.

This rearrangement joins TRBV6-5 to TRBJ2-3; the match to TRBD2 covers 8 bases. The CDR3 is 16 residues long. Losses at the gene ends were 4 bases for V and 1 base for J; bases not matched to a gene: 7. In germline, CDR1 is MNHEY, CDR2 SVGAGI. The CDR3 sequence: CASSWSGSRGTDTQYF. Written as DNA, the CDR3 is TGTGCCAGCAGTTGGAGCGGGAGTCGCGGCACAGATACGCAGTATTTT.

This chain uses TRBV14 with TRBJ1-2, with unresolved D. The ends were cut back, 3 bases at V and 3 bases at J, with 8 bases in the middle. The germline V gene encodes CDR1 SGHDN and CDR2 FVKESK. This CDR3 is 13 amino acids long. The CDR3 region is CASSQTLDYGYTF. The DNA for the CDR3 is TGTGCCAGCAGCCAGACTCTAGACTATGGCTACACCTTC.

The rearrangement links TRBV5-1 to TRBJ2-1; 8 bases are shared with TRBD1. Germline loops: CDR1 SGHRS, CDR2 YFSETQ. This CDR3 spans 14 amino acids. With 1 base clipped from V and 6 bases from J, the junction kept 3 bases outside the gene matches. The CDR3 DNA sequence: TGCGCCAGCAGCTTGAGGACAGGGTCCAATGAGCAGTTCTTC. This gives the protein CASSLRTGSNEQFF.

The chain couples TRBV18 to TRBJ2-6, with D possibly TRBD2 on 5 matching bases. CDR1 KGHSH and CDR2 LQKENI come from the germline V gene. V was shortened by 1 base and J by 0 bases, with 10 bases between the two germline ends. CDR3 length equals 17 residues. The CDR3 DNA is TGTGCCAGCTCACCACGGACGGGGTACTCTGGGGCCAACGTCCTGACTTTC. Protein: CASSPRTGYSGANVLTF.

The gene calls are TRBV28 and TRBJ2-5; 9 nucleotides line up with TRBD2. CDR1 and CDR2 (germline): MDHEN, SYDVKM. V shed 4 bases, J shed 0 bases, and the junction held 9 bases outside the gene matches. The CDR3 extends over 17 amino acids. The CDR3 sequence: CASSSPSGIGYQETQYF. In nucleotides, the CDR3 is TGTGCCAGCAGTTCCCCTAGCGGGATAGGGTACCAAGAGACCCAGTACTTC.

The J gene is TRBJ2-1, the V gene TRBV2; weak D call: TRBD1 (5 bases). Germline-derived CDR1 and CDR2 are SNHLY and FYNNEI. Deletions cut 7 bases from V and 4 bases from J, with 11 bases between. The CDR3 has 13 residues. The CDR3 protein is CASNFDSYNEQFF. The CDR3 nucleotides are TGTGCCAGCAACTTCGACAGTTACAATGAGCAGTTCTTC.

The rearrangement joins TRBV30 to TRBJ2-7; D is undetermined. The CDR3 length is 12 residues. V was shortened by 2 bases and J by 2 bases, with 7 bases between the two germline ends. Germline CDR1 reads GTSNPN; CDR2 reads SVGIG (reference sequence). CDR3 bases: TGTGCCTGGAGTTACATAGCCTACGAGCAGTACTTC. It specifies CAWSYIAYEQYF.

The J gene is TRBJ1-2, the V gene TRBV19; TRBD1 agrees at 7 bases. V shed 6 bases, J shed 2 bases, and the junction held 12 bases outside the gene matches. CDR3 size: 16 residues. The germline V gene has CDR1 LNHDA and CDR2 SQIVND (reference sequence). CDR3 bases: TGTGCCAGTAGCCCACCGCCACTGACAGGGAACTATGGCTACACCTTC. The encoded protein is CASSPPPLTGNYGYTF.

With respect to this clone: Additional DNA sequences in this sample encode the identical CDR3. This rearrangement joins TRBV28 to TRBJ1-5; a possible D gene is TRBD1 (5 bases). Trimming stripped 6 bases from V and 2 bases from J, with 14 bases between. Germline V gives CDR1 MDHEN, CDR2 SYDVKM. The CDR3 loop spans 15 amino acids. CDR3 region: CASSQGSGGNQPQHF. The CDR3 region has the DNA TGTGCCAGCAGCCAGGGCTCGGGAGGCAATCAGCCCCAGCATTTT.

This clone was counted a few times. This chain joins TRBV10-3 and TRBJ1-5; D is perhaps TRBD1 (5 bases). This CDR3 region has 16 residues. The V end was cut by 2 bases, the J end by 3 bases, with 14 bases between. Germline assignment: CDR1 ENHRY and CDR2 SYGVKD. The CDR3 loop is CAISEIGVGNNQPQHF. DNA of the CDR3: TGTGCCATCAGTGAGATAGGGGTTGGAAACAATCAGCCCCAGCATTTT.

V and J are TRBV28 and TRBJ2-5; TRBD2 is a possible D gene (6 bases). TRBJ2-7 explains the end of the DNA better; the J call may be wrong. Germline V CDR1 and CDR2: MDHEN, SYDVKM. CDR3 size: 13 residues. In nucleotides, the CDR3 is TGTGCCAGCAGTTCGCGAGACGGGAGCGAGCAGTACTTC. This translates into CASSSRDGSEQYF.